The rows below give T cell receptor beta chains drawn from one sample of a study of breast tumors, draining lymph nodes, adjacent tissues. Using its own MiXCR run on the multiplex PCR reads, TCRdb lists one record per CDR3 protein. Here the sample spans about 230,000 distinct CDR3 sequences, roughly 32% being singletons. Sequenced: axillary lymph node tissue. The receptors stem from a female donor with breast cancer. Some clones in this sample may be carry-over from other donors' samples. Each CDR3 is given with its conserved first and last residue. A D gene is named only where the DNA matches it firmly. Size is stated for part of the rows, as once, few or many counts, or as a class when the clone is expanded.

DNA: TGTGCCATCAGTGAGGCAGAGGGCCTTTCAAAAGAGACCCAGTACTTC; CDR3: CAISEAEGLSKETQYF; size: many; D: .; J: TRBJ2-5; V: TRBV10-3
DNA: TGCAGTGCTAGAAGTCCTGCACGGACAGGGAACACCGGGGAGCTGTTTTTT; CDR3: CSARSPARTGNTGELFF; size: many; D: TRBD1; J: TRBJ2-2; V: TRBV20-1
DNA: TGCAGCGTTGCCCCTGGACCGGAAGAGACCCAGTACTTC; CDR3: CSVAPGPEETQYF; size: many; D: .; J: TRBJ2-5; V: TRBV29-1
DNA: TGTGCCAGCAGCAGCCAAACACGAGGGACCGGAAACACCATATATTTT; CDR3: CASSSQTRGTGNTIYF; size: .; D: .; J: TRBJ1-3; V: TRBV7-3
DNA: TGTGCCACCAGTGGTGGGACTGCCTACAATGAGCAGTTCTTC; CDR3: CATSGGTAYNEQFF; size: many; D: .; J: TRBJ2-1; V: TRBV24-1
DNA: TGTGCCAGTAAGGGGGGAGTCTATACCTCCTACAATGAGCAGTTCTTC; CDR3: CASKGGVYTSYNEQFF; size: many; D: .; J: TRBJ2-1; V: TRBV19
DNA: TGCGCCAGCAGTTTTGGGACAGGCCAAGACACCCAGTACTTC; CDR3: CASSFGTGQDTQYF; size: many; D: TRBD1; J: TRBJ2-5; V: TRBV5-1
DNA: TGTGCCAGCAGTTACTCGATGGTGCGGGCCACAGATACGCAGTATTTT; CDR3: CASSYSMVRATDTQYF; size: few; D: .; J: TRBJ2-3; V: TRBV6-5
DNA: TGTGCTAGTGGTCTGCAAAACAGGGGTGATACGCAGTATTTT; CDR3: CASGLQNRGDTQYF; size: many; D: TRBD1; J: TRBJ2-3; V: TRBV12-5
DNA: TGTGCCAGCAGCCGAAACCCAGGGGGCCGGCGAGATACCGGGGAGCTGTTTTTT; CDR3: CASSRNPGGRRDTGELFF; size: many; D: TRBD1; J: TRBJ2-2; V: TRBV14
DNA: TGTGCCTGGAGTATTATAGCGTTCCCCTACAATGAGCAGTTCTTC; CDR3: CAWSIIAFPYNEQFF; size: few; D: .; J: TRBJ2-1; V: TRBV30
DNA: TGTGCCTGGAGTGTACTAGGGATTCCTGGAAACACCATATATTTT; CDR3: CAWSVLGIPGNTIYF; size: many; D: .; J: TRBJ1-3; V: TRBV30
DNA: TGTGCCAGCAGGGAACCTCACTTTCCGACCCAGTACTTC; CDR3: CASREPHFPTQYF; size: many; D: .; J: TRBJ2-5; V: TRBV2
DNA: TGCAGTGCTACACATCAAATTCTCTACGAGCAGTACTTC; CDR3: CSATHQILYEQYF; size: many; D: .; J: TRBJ2-7; V: TRBV20-1
DNA: TGCAGCGTTGAGGTTCAGCAAGAGACCCAGTACTTC; CDR3: CSVEVQQETQYF; size: many; D: .; J: TRBJ2-5; V: TRBV29-1
DNA: TGTGCCAGCAGTCCTAGCGTTGAAACCGTATATGAGCAGTTCTTC; CDR3: CASSPSVETVYEQFF; size: .; D: .; J: TRBJ2-1; V: TRBV7-9
DNA: TGTGCCAGTAGTATACAACGGCCGAATGAAAAACTGTTTTTT; CDR3: CASSIQRPNEKLFF; size: once; D: .; J: TRBJ1-4; V: TRBV19
DNA: TGTGCCAGCAGTGTCTATCAGGACAGCCAAGAGACCCAGTACTTC; CDR3: CASSVYQDSQETQYF; size: .; D: .; J: TRBJ2-5; V: TRBV7-9
DNA: TGTGCCAGCAGCGTAGGGGAAGGGACAGTCTATGGCCGGGAGACCCAGTACTTC; CDR3: CASSVGEGTVYGRETQYF; size: few; D: TRBD1; J: TRBJ2-5; V: TRBV9
DNA: TGTGCCAGCAGTTACGCCGGAGCTAACACCGAGGAGCTGTTTTTT; CDR3: CASSYAGANTEELFF; size: few; D: .; J: TRBJ2-2; V: TRBV27
DNA: TGTGCCAGTATGTGGGGGCCCTCTGGAAACACCATATATTTT; CDR3: CASMWGPSGNTIYF; size: few; D: .; J: TRBJ1-3; V: TRBV19
DNA: TGTGCCAGCAGCAACCATTGGAACACCGGGGAGCTGTTTTTT; CDR3: CASSNHWNTGELFF; size: many; D: .; J: TRBJ2-2; V: TRBV7-9
DNA: TGTGCCAGTACCCGGACAGGGGAGAACAATGAGCAGTTCTTC; CDR3: CASTRTGENNEQFF; size: .; D: TRBD1; J: TRBJ2-1; V: TRBV19
DNA: TGCAGTGCTAGGGAGCCGGGTCCCGAGCAGTACTTC; CDR3: CSAREPGPEQYF; size: many; D: .; J: TRBJ2-7; V: TRBV20-1
DNA: TGTGCCAGCAGGGACAGCGGAGTTGAAGCTTTCTTT; CDR3: CASRDSGVEAFF; size: .; D: .; J: TRBJ1-1; V: TRBV2
DNA: TGTGCCAGCAGCCACGGACCCCTACGACAGACTAACTATGGCTACACCTTC; CDR3: CASSHGPLRQTNYGYTF; size: .; D: .; J: TRBJ1-2; V: TRBV7-8
DNA: TGTGCCAGCAGTGAAGGACAGCTCTATGGCTACACCTTC; CDR3: CASSEGQLYGYTF; size: many; D: .; J: TRBJ1-2; V: TRBV25-1
DNA: TGTGCCAGCAGCGTCGGGATTAACACTGAAGCTTTCTTT; CDR3: CASSVGINTEAFF; size: .; D: .; J: TRBJ1-1; V: TRBV9
DNA: TGTGCCAGCCAACGACAGGGACAGTACGAGCAGTACTTC; CDR3: CASQRQGQYEQYF; size: many; D: TRBD1; J: TRBJ2-7; V: TRBV27
DNA: TGCAGCGTTGTAGGGCTGAACACTGGGGCCAACGTCCTGACTTTC; CDR3: CSVVGLNTGANVLTF; size: once; D: .; J: TRBJ2-6; V: TRBV29-1
DNA: TGTGCCACCAGTGATTCAATGGGACTAGCGGGAGGGTACAATGAGCAGTTCTTC; CDR3: CATSDSMGLAGGYNEQFF; size: many; D: TRBD2; J: TRBJ2-1; V: TRBV24-1